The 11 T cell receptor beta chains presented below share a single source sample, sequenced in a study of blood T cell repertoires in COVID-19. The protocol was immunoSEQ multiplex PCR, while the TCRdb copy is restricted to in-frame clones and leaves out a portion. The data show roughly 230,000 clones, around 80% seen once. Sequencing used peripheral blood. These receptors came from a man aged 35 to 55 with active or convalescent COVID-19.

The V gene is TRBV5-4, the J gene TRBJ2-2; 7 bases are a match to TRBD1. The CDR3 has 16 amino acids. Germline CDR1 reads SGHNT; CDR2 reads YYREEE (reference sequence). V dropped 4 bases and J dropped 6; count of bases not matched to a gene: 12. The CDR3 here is CASSPAHRGGSGELFF. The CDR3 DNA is TGTGCCAGCAGCCCCGCACACAGGGGTGGTTCCGGGGAGCTGTTTTTT.

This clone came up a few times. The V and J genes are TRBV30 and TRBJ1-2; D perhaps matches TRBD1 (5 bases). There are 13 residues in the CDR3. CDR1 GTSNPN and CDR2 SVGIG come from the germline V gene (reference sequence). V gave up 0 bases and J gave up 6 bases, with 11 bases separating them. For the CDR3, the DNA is TGTGCCTGGAGTGTAAGAGGGACTAATGGCTACACCTTC. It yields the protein CAWSVRGTNGYTF.

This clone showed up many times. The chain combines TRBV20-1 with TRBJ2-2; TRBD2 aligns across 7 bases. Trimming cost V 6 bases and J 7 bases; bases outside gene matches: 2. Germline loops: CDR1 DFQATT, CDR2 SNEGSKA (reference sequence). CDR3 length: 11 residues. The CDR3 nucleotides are TGCAGTGCAGCGGGGAACGGGGAGCTGTTTTTT. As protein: CSAAGNGELFF.

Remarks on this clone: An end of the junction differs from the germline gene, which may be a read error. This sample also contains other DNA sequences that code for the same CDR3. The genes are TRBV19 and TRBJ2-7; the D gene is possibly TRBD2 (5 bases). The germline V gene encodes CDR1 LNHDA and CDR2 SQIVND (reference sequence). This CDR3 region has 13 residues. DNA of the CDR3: TGCGCCAGTAGTATAGATGGCGGGTACGAGCAGTACTTC. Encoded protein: CASSIDGGYEQYF.

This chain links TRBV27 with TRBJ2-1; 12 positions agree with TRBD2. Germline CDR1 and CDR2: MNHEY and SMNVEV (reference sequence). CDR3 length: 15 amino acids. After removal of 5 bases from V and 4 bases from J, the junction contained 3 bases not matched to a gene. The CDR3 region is CASSGGLAGYNEQFF. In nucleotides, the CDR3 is TGTGCCAGCAGTGGAGGACTAGCGGGGTACAATGAGCAGTTCTTC.

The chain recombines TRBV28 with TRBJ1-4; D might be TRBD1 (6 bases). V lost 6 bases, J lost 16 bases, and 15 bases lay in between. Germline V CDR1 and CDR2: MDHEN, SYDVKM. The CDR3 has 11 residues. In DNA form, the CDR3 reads TGTGCCAGCAGGAACGGACAGTCAACGTTTTTT. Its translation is CASRNGQSTFF.

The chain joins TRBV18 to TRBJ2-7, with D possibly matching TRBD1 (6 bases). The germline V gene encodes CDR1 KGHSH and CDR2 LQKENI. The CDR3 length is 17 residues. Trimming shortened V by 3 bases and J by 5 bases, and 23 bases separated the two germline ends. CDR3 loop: CASSPRSGTTSLNEQYF. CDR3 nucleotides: TGTGCCAGCTCACCTCGGTCGGGGACAACCTCCCTTAACGAGCAGTACTTC.

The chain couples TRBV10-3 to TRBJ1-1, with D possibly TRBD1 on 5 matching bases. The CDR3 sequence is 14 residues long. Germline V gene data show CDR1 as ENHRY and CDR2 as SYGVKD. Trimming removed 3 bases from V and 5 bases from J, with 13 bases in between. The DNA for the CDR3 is TGTGCCATCAGTGATCCCGCGGGGGGAACTGAAGCTTTCTTT. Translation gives CAISDPAGGTEAFF.

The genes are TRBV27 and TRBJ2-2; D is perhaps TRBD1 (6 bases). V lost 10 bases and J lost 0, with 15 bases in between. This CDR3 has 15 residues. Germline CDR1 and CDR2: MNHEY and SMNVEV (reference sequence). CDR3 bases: TGTGCCACCAGCTCCGGGACACCGAACACCGGGGAGCTGTTTTTT. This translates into CATSSGTPNTGELFF.

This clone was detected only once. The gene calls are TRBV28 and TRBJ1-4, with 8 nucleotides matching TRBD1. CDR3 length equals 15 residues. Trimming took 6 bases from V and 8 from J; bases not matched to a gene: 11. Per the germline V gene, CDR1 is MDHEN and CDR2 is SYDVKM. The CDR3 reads CASRTPGQGLEKLFF. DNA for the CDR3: TGTGCCAGCAGGACTCCCGGACAGGGTTTGGAAAAACTGTTTTTT.

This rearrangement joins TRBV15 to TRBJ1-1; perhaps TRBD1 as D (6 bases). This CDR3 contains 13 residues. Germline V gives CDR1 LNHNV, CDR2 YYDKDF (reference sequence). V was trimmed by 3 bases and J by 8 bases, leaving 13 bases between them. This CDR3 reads CATSRLKGDEAFF. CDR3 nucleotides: TGTGCCACCAGCAGGTTGAAGGGGGACGAAGCTTTCTTT.